This T cell receptor (beta chain) was documented in a study of CD8+CD57+ T cells in acquired aplastic anemia. Across the study: Recorded DNA amounts for sorted CD4+ and CD8+ cells had an average of 3.2 ug.

Germline CDR1 is GTSNPN and CDR2 is SVGIG (reference sequence). This CDR3 region has 15 residues. The J segment lost 3 bases and the V segment lost 5 bases, leaving 12 bases of the junction unmatched. Patients sequenced had flow cytometry evidence of CD8+CD57+ cell expansion. Note on this clonotype: Its target is unknown.

Study-wide results and limits: Patients and controls shared roughly 30 CD8+ CDR3 sequences, which appeared highly expressed in patients and within their immunodominant clones.

TCR beta VDJ and CDR3 were profiled, and genomic DNA was the template. Each CDR3 protein is one row after TCRdb ran MiXCR on the reads. The sample lists about 180,000 distinct CDR3 sequences; 48% were seen once. This sequence was found in a human donor with aplastic anemia. The sequenced sample consisted of sorted CD4+, CD8+, or CD8+CD57+ T cells (not recorded which) from PBMCs. The chain recombines TRBV30 with TRBJ1-1; 7 nucleotides line up with TRBD1. Here the CDR3 DNA reads TGTGCCTGGGGCCACCTTGGACAGGCAGACACTGAAGCTTTCTTT. Residues: CAWGHLGQADTEAFF.